Included here is one TCR beta chain sequence, with context. This clonotype has just a few counts. The antigen this receptor binds is unknown. Per-nucleotide qualities are absent, and no much larger clonotype sits a single base away. Relative to germline, V is 8 bases shorter and J is 0 bases shorter, with 13 bases between their ends. The cysteine opens and the phenylalanine closes a CDR3 of 14 amino acids. The read is trimmed to its CDR3 DNA, 42 bases read in frame from base 1. CDR1 and CDR2 are drawn from the germline V gene: SGHTA, FQGNSA. These reads were obtained on an Illumina Genome Analyzer II. Two rounds of nested PCR with TRBC1/TRBC2-specific primers produced a RACE product of about 520 bp, and the RACE product was then gel-purified. First-strand cDNA was synthesized with a TRBC-specific primer plus a template-switching oligonucleotide, by which a 5' anchor for RACE was provided. Because the RACE amplicon was too long to sequence directly with short reads, the RACE amplicon was concatemerized by ligation and then sheared by sonication. PAGE was used to isolate a size fraction of 100 to 300 bp, and that fraction then underwent shotgun sequencing on the Illumina platform. Sequencing on an Illumina GAII produced 18.8 million 36-nt reads and 21.7 million 50-nt single-end reads in separate runs. Processing in the source paper ran as follows. Assembly of the roughly 41 million pooled reads was done with iSSAKE, using the parameters -m 15, -o 2 and -r 0.7. Reads aligning to the ends of Ensembl TRBV gene predictions that carried unmatched junctional bases were used to seed de novo CDR3 beta assemblies. Clonotype abundance was estimated from the count of matching assembled contigs rather than from raw read depth. Of the assembled clonotypes, 2,098 (around 5.9%) had in-frame stop codons and were removed, leaving roughly 34,000 productive clonotypes. Sanger sequencing of cloned RACE products gave about 280 unique TCR sequences, and 65% to 75% of them were also found in the Illumina assembly. The public sequencing data were trimmed at Q25 with fastp and processed into clonotypes with MiXCR by TCRdb, which kept only in-frame beta chains. CDR3 protein sequences are deduplicated, and each keeps its most common genes and DNA. TCRdb, rather than the study authors, made the V and J calls. Counted in this sample were 4,000 to 4,500 distinct CDR3 sequences; roughly 35% of them appeared once. Of the sample, less than 3.5% is held by the ten largest clones.

The donor pool was composed of 300 to 450 males and 150 to 200 females, all aged 18 to 40 years. Peripheral leukocyte polyA+ RNA was isolated from about 150 liters of pooled peripheral blood. For starting material, the researchers used a commercial mRNA preparation made from normal human peripheral blood leukocytes pooled across approximately 600 individuals. The entry originates in a study of massively parallel sequencing of T cell beta chains (dated by TCRdb to about 2009). With respect to the entire study: Human TCR beta CDR3 diversity in peripheral blood was profiled using 5'-RACE, Illumina short-read sequencing and a dedicated short-read assembly strategy.

Beyond this particular receptor, the publication reports: Only roughly 23,000 (about 67%) of the clonotypes could be assigned a unique TRBV gene. The reported gene usage frequencies may have been skewed by preferential PCR amplification of some TRBV and TRBJ sequences. Usage of TRBV genes spanned from approximately 0.01% for TRBV17 up to 24.6% for TRBV20-1, while TRBJ usage spanned from more than 1.5% for TRBJ2-6 up to roughly 17% for TRBJ2-1. A single sequence read was the only support for most clonotypes (about 60% of the roughly 35,000), which could in principle inflate the apparent diversity. Within the roughly 30,000 distinct clonotypes, single-copy clonotypes accounted for about 65% of clonotypes but just about 19% of assemblies. When the data were subsampled, the number of clonotypes climbed linearly as read number increased, indicating that sequencing depth was far from saturation. Since the RNA was pooled from many donors, the results show population-average clonotype abundance and not the repertoire of any individual. CDR3 beta lengths ranging from 21 to 81 nucleotides were observed, with a peak at 45 nucleotides.

In this chain, TRBV7-2 is recombined with TRBJ1-1; TRBD1 is possibly the D segment (5 matching bases). The sequenced sample was commercial RNA from peripheral blood pooled from many donors. The clonotype comes from a pool of human donors in good health; the sample was commercial RNA pooled from many donors. The DNA sequence is as follows: TGTGCCAGCGGTGCAGGGATTCTGAACACTGAAGCTTTCTTT. It codes for CASGAGILNTEAFF.